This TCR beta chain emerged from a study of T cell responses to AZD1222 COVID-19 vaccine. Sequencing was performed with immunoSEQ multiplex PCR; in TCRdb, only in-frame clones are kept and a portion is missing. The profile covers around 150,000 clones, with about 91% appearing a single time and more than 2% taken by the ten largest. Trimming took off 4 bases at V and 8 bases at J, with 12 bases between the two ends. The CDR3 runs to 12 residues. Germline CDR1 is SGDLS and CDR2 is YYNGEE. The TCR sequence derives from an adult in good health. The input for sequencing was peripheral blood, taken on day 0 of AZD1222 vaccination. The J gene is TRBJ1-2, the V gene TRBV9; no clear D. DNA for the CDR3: TGTGCCAGCAGCCCCGGGGTGGCGGGCTACACCTTC. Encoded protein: CASSPGVAGYTF.